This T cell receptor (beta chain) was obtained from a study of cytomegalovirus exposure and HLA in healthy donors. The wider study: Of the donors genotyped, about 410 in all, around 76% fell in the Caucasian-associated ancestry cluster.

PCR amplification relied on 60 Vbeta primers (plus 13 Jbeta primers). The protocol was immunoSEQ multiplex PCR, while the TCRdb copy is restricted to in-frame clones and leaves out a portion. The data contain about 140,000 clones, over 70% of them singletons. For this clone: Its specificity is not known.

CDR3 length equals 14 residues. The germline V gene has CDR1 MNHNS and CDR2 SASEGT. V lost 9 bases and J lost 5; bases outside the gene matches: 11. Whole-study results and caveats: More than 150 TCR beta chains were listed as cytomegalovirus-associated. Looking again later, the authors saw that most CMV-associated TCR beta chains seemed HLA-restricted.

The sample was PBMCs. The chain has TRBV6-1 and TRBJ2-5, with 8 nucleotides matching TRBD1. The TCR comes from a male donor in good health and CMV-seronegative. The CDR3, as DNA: TGTGCCAGTCACGACAGGGGATCAGGGGAGACCCAGTACTTC. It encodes CASHDRGSGETQYF.